The clone carrying this T cell receptor (beta chain) was seen at least ten times. Single TCR cDNA molecules each had their own unique molecular identifier. Via MiXCR, TCRdb re-called the 5' RACE reads, giving one row per CDR3 protein. The table lists about 52,000 distinct CDR3 sequences, more than 6.5% of them singletons. Time point meaning: blood at routine non-recurrence follow-up after resection. Whole RNA came from tumor, nontumor lung or frozen PBMC and was sequenced without being sorted. The sample belongs to a study of spatial heterogeneity in lung cancer. The material sequenced was PBMCs, taken at follow-up. This TCR was recovered from a female donor with early-stage non-small cell lung cancer.

The CDR3 DNA sequence: TGTGCCAGCAACCGGGACCCCTCTGGGGCCAACGTCCTGACTTTC. Protein product: CASNRDPSGANVLTF. J is TRBJ2-6 and V is TRBV6-2 or TRBV6-3; D may correspond to TRBD1 or TRBD2 (5 bases each). Germline CDR1 reads MNHEY; CDR2 reads SVGEGT. V was cut by 7 bases and J by 0 bases, with 10 bases left in between. The CDR3 totals 15 residues.